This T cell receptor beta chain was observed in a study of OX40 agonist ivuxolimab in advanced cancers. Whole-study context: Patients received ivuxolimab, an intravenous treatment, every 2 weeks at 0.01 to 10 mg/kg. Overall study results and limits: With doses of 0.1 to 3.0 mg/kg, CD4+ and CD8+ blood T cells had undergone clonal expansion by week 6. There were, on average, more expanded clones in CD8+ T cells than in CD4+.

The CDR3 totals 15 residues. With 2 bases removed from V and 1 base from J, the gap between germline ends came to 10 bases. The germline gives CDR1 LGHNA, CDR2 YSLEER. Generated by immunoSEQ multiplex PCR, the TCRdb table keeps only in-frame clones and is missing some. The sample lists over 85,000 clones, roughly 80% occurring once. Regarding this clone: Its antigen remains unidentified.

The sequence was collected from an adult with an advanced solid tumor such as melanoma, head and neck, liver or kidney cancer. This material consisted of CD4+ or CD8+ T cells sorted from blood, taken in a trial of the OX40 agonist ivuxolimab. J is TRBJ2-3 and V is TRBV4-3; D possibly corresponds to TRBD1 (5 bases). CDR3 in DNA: TGCGCCAGCAGCCAATCAGGGATCCGCACAGATACGCAGTATTTT. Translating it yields CASSQSGIRTDTQYF.